This T cell receptor (beta chain) comes out of a study of blood T cell repertoires in COVID-19. For the study at large: Acute and convalescent COVID-19 samples came from the United States, Italy and Spain.

Each participant's cohort was designated according to participant-reported clinical history. Germline trimming cut 1 base from V and 4 bases from J; bases unmatched to any gene: 7. CDR1 is LNHNV, CDR2 YYDKDF, per germline (reference sequence). The CDR3 is made up of 16 amino acids. Per the original data handling: Estimation of nucleated cell counts was performed using reference gene primer amplification. Some clones are missing from TCRdb's copy, which holds only in-frame ones; the method was immunoSEQ multiplex PCR. V and J calls and clone size are copied from that table; D and trimming were computed from the DNA. The sample carries more than 400,000 clones, roughly nine tenths recorded once.

The receptor was derived from a woman aged 18-30 years who had recovered from COVID-19. The V and J genes are TRBV15 and TRBJ2-1; 7 bases agree with TRBD1. Material for sequencing was PBMCs or T cells enriched from blood (not recorded which). DNA for the CDR3: TGTGCCACCAGCAGAGTTTCGGGACAGCCTTACAATGAGCAGTTCTTC. Translated: CATSRVSGQPYNEQFF.